Below, one TCR beta chain is given with its context. This sample is part of a study of blood T cell repertoires in COVID-19. Study background: From the United States, Italy and Spain came samples of acute and convalescent COVID-19.

There are 14 residues in the CDR3. Deletions cut 2 bases from V and 0 bases from J, with 4 bases between. Looked up from germline, CDR1 is MNHEY and CDR2 is SVGEGT. Study processing details: Counts of nucleated cells, estimated from reference gene primer amplification, were obtained. This table comes from immunoSEQ multiplex PCR, and its TCRdb copy is limited to in-frame clones, with some not included. Clone size and V and J calls were adopted from that table, with D and trimming inferred from the DNA. Of about 69,000 clones listed, 79% were seen once; the top ten hold 15% to 20%. The sequenced sample was peripheral blood. This chain uses TRBV6-2 or TRBV6-3 with TRBJ1-4; D unresolved. This TCR was recovered from a man in his sixties with acute or convalescent COVID-19. CDR3 DNA sequence: TGTGCCAGCAGTTACCGAGCAACTAATGAAAAACTGTTTTTT. The encoded protein is CASSYRATNEKLFF.